These 10 T cell receptor beta chains originate from one sample sequenced in a study of T-cell reconstitution after alpha-beta-depleted transplantation in children. Preparing the TCRbeta library involved the use of unique molecular identifiers. TCRdb re-derived calls from the PCR reads in MiXCR, one entry per CDR3 protein. The data hold around 200,000 distinct CDR3 sequences, with about 6.4% observed a single time. Sequenced material: PBMCs from the stem cell graft donor, taken from the stem cell graft. The origin of the receptors is a human donor who donated a stem cell graft to a child with Wiskott-Aldrich syndrome.

This clonotype was counted at least ten times. The V call is TRBV29-1, the J call TRBJ1-4; perhaps TRBD1 as D (5 bases). The V and J ends lost 6 bases and 4 bases respectively, with 12 bases between them. The CDR3 is made up of 13 amino acids. Germline-derived CDR1 and CDR2 are SQVTM and ANQGSEA. The CDR3 coding sequence is TGCAGCGTGCAGGGTTCCGGTAATGAAAAACTGTTTTTT. Translating gives CSVQGSGNEKLFF.

This clonotype was found many times. The chain recombines TRBV28 with TRBJ1-2; no clear D gene. The V gene lost 9 bases and the J gene lost 4 bases, with 18 bases spanning the gap. There are 14 residues in the CDR3. Looked up from germline, CDR1 is MDHEN and CDR2 is SYDVKM. In DNA, the CDR3 is TGTGCCAGTGGGTATGGGTCGGAATTCTATGGCTACACCTTC. Translated, it gives CASGYGSEFYGYTF.

This clonotype was counted many times. One end of the junction does not line up with germline, which may come from a read error. This chain joins TRBV20-1 and TRBJ2-2, with D possibly TRBD1 on 6 matching bases. The germline V gene encodes CDR1 DFQATT and CDR2 SNEGSKA (reference sequence). The CDR3 runs 14 residues. This CDR3 is CSAGYGQNSGELFF. The DNA for the CDR3 is TGCAGTGCTGGATATGGACAGAACTCCGGGGAGCTGTTTTTT.

This clonotype was detected a few times. The rearrangement links TRBV30 to TRBJ2-5; 7 nucleotides line up with TRBD1. There are 11 residues in the CDR3. Trimming at V came to 5 bases and at J to 3 bases, leaving 0 bases not matched to a gene. Germline CDR1 GTSNPN, CDR2 SVGIG (reference sequence). The CDR3 reads CAWDREETQYF. In nucleotides, the CDR3 is TGTGCCTGGGACAGGGAAGAGACCCAGTACTTC.

Ten or more counts support this clonotype. This chain uses TRBV2 with TRBJ2-3; 9 bases line up with TRBD1. V shed 10 bases and J 7 bases; nucleotides not matched to a gene: 15. The CDR3 extends over 15 amino acids. Germline V gene lookup returns CDR1 SNHLY and CDR2 FYNNEI. This CDR3 is CATNVGTGRRHTQYF. CDR3 nucleotides: TGTGCCACCAATGTTGGGACAGGGCGAAGGCATACGCAGTATTTT.

In this sample, this clonotype turned up many times. This chain uses TRBV7-9 with TRBJ1-1, with TRBD1 as a possible D gene (6 bases). CDR1 and CDR2 from the germline V gene are SEHNR and FQNEAQ (reference sequence). This CDR3 spans 15 amino acids. The V end was cut by 0 bases, the J end by 1 base, with 9 bases between. The CDR3 is CASSLAAGENTEAFF. The CDR3 DNA is TGTGCCAGCAGCTTAGCAGCAGGGGAGAACACTGAAGCTTTCTTT.

This clonotype showed up just a few times. This sequence joins TRBV5-1 and TRBJ2-1; D is unresolved. The CDR3 has 12 amino acids. Germline CDR1 reads SGHRS; CDR2 reads YFSETQ. The V end lost 4 bases, the J end lost 5 bases, and 7 bases lay between the germline ends. The CDR3, as DNA: TGCGCCAGCAGCGTATCCCACAATGAGCAGTTCTTC. It codes for CASSVSHNEQFF.

This clonotype was detected many times. J is TRBJ2-1 and V is TRBV4-3; TRBD2 matches 9 bases. CDR1 is LGHNA and CDR2 is YSLEER in the germline V gene. The junction had 5 bases not matched to a gene; V was cut back by 1 base and J by 1 base. The CDR3 has 17 residues. CDR3 amino acids: CASSQGIAGVSYNEQFF. DNA of the CDR3: TGCGCCAGCAGCCAAGGTATAGCGGGAGTTTCCTACAATGAGCAGTTCTTC.

With regard to this clonotype: A much larger clone sits a single nucleotide away, making a read error possible. This chain connects TRBV5-1 to TRBJ2-1; D might be TRBD2 (7 bases). This CDR3 is 15 amino acids long. From germline, CDR1 is SGHRS and CDR2 YFSETQ. The V gene lost 3 bases and the J gene lost 5 bases, with 15 bases spanning the gap. The CDR3, as DNA: TGCGCCAGCAGCTCCGGGGGGCCCCTTCACAATGAGCAGTTCTTC. It is translated as CASSSGGPLHNEQFF. Full variable domain (rest looked up from reference TRBV5-1 and TRBJ2-1): KAGVTQTPRYLIKTRGQQVTLSCSPISGHRSVSWYQQTPGQGLQFLFEYFSETQRNKGNFPGRFSGRQFSNSRSEMNVSTLELGDSALYLCASSSGGPLHNEQFFGPGTRLTVL.

This clonotype was seen ten or more times. This CDR3 reads CASSLGFDAHEQYF. Here the CDR3 DNA reads TGTGCCAGCAGCTTAGGCTTCGACGCACACGAGCAGTACTTC. The V gene is TRBV13, the J gene TRBJ2-7; no firm D call. V lost 0 bases and J 5 bases, leaving 11 bases between the germline ends. CDR3 length: 14 amino acids. Per germline, CDR1 PRHDT and CDR2 FYEKMQ (reference sequence).